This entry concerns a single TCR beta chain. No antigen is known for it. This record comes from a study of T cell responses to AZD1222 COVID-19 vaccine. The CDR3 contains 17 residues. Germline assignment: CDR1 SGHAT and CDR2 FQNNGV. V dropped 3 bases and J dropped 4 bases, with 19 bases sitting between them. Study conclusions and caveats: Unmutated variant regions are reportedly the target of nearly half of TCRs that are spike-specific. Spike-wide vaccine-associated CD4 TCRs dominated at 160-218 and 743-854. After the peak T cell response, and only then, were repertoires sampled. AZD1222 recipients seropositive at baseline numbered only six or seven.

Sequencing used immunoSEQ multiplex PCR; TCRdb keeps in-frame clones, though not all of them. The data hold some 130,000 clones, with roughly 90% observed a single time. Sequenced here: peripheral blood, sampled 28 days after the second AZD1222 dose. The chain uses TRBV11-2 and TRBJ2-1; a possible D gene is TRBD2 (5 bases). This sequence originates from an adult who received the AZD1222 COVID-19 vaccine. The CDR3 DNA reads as TGTGCCAGCAGCTTTTTAGTGGAACAAGGACTTTACAATGAGCAGTTCTTC. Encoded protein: CASSFLVEQGLYNEQFF.